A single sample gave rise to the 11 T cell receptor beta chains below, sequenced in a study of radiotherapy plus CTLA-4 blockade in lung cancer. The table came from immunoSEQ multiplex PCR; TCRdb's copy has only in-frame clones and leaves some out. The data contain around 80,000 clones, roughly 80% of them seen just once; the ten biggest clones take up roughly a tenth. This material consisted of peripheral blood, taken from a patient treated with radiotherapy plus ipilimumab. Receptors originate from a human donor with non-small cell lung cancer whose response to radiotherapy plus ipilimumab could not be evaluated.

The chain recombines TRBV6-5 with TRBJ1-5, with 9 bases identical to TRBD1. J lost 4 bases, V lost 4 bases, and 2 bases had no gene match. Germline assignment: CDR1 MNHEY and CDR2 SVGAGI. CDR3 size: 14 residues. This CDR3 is CASSWDRANQPQHF. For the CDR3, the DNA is TGTGCCAGCAGTTGGGACAGGGCGAATCAGCCCCAGCATTTT.

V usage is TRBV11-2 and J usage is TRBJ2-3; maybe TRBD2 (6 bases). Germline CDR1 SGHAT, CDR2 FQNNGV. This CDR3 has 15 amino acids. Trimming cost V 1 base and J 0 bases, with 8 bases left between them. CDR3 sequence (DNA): TGTGCCAGCAGCTTAGCGGGAGATAGCACAGATACGCAGTATTTT. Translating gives CASSLAGDSTDTQYF.

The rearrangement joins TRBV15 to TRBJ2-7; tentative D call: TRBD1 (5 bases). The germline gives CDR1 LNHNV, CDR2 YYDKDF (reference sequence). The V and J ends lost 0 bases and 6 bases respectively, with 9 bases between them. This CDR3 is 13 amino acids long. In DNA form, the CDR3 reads TGTGCCACCAGCAGAGATCCCCAGGGCGAGCAGTACTTC. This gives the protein CATSRDPQGEQYF.

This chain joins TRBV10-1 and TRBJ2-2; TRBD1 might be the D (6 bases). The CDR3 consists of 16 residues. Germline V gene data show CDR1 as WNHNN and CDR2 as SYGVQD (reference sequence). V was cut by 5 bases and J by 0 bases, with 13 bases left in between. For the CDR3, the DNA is TGCGCCAGCAGTAAACGACAGGAAACGAACACCGGGGAGCTGTTTTTT. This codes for CASSKRQETNTGELFF.

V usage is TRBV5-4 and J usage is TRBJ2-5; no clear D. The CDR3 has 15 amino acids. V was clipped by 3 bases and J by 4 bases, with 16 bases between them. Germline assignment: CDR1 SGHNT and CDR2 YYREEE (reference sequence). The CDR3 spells CASSWKTLLSETQYF. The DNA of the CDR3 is TGTGCCAGCAGCTGGAAGACTTTACTCTCAGAGACCCAGTACTTC.

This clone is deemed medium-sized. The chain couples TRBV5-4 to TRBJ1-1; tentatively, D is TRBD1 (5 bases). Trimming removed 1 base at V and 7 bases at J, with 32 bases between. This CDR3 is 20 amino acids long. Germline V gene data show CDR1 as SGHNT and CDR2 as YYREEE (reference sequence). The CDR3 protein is CASSLFPRRPEDIITCEAFF. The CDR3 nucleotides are TGTGCCAGCAGCTTGTTTCCTCGGCGACCTGAGGACATTATAACTTGTGAAGCTTTCTTT.

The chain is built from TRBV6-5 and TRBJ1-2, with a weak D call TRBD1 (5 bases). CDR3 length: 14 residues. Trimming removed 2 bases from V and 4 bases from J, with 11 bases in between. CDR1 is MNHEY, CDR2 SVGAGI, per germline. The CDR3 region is CASSYDRSFYGYTF. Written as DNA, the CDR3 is TGTGCCAGCAGTTACGACAGATCTTTCTATGGCTACACCTTC.

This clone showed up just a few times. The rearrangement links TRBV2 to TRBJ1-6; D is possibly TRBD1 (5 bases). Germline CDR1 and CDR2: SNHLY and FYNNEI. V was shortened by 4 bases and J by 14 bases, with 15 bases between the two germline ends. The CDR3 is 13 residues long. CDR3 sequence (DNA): TGTGCCAGCAGTGGGGGCACCTTCACGACCCTCCACTTT. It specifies CASSGGTFTTLHF. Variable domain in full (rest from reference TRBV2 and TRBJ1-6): EPEVTQTPSHQVTQMGQEVILRCVPISNHLYFYWYRQILGQKVEFLVSFYNNEISEKSEIFDDQFSVERPDGSNFTLKIRSTKLEDSAMYFCASSGGTFTTLHFGNGTRLTVT.

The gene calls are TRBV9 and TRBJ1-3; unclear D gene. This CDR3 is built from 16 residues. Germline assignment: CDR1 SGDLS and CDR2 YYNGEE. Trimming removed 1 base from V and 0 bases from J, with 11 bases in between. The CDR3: CASSVSFGFSGNTIYF. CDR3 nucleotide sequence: TGTGCCAGCAGCGTATCCTTTGGCTTCTCTGGAAACACCATATATTTT.

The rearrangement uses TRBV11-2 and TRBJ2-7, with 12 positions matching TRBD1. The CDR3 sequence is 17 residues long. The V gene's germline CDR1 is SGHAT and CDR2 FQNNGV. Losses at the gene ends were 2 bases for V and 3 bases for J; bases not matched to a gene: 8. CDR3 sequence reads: CASSLRGQGAQIYEQYF. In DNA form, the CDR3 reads TGTGCCAGCAGCTTAAGGGGACAGGGGGCACAGATCTACGAGCAGTACTTC. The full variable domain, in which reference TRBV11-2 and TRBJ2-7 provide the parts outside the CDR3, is EAGVAQSPRYKIIEKRQSVAFWCNPISGHATLYWYQQILGQGPKLLIQFQNNGVVDDSQLPKDRFSAERLKGVDSTLKIQPAKLEDSAVYLCASSLRGQGAQIYEQYFGPGTRLTVT.

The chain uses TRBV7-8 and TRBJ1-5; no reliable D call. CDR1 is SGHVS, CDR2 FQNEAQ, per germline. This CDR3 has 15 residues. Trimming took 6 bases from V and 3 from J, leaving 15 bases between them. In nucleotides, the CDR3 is TGTGCCAGCAGTTACCGGTCCGGGGACAATCAGCCCCAGCATTTT. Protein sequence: CASSYRSGDNQPQHF.